This T cell receptor (beta chain) came from a study of T cell repertoires in cytomegalovirus infection. MiXCR was run by TCRdb on the reads, yielding one entry per CDR3 protein. The sample has roughly 570,000 distinct CDR3 sequences, just under 40% seen once; the top ten hold 48%. This clonotype was recorded a few times. Its antigen is unknown. V lost 4 bases to trimming and J lost 3 bases, with 13 bases between them. Germline V gives CDR1 SEHNR, CDR2 FQNEAQ (reference sequence). The CDR3 runs 14 residues. The source material was cultured PBMCs, sampled from culture after CMV antigen stimulation. V usage is TRBV7-9 and J usage is TRBJ2-7; D gene unclear. The clonotype comes from a human donor in good health (CMV status not recorded). Some clones in this sample may be carry-over from other donors' samples. The CDR3 is CASSYDQENYEQYF. The CDR3, as DNA: TGTGCCAGCAGCTACGACCAGGAAAACTACGAGCAGTACTTC.